This entry concerns a single TCR beta chain. Terminally differentiated effector memory CD45RA+ cells were excluded from the naive CD8 cells, which were CD45RO-negative and positively selected for CCR7. Sequencing used immunoSEQ multiplex PCR; TCRdb keeps in-frame clones, though not all of them. The profile shows hundreds of thousands of clones, about 91% of them singletons. CDR1 is LNHDA and CDR2 is SQIVND in the germline V gene (reference sequence). CDR3 length equals 16 residues. Trimming took 4 bases from V and 2 from J, leaving 15 bases between them. These data belong to a study of shared clonotypes between healthy human individuals.

The chain has TRBV19 and TRBJ1-5; D is possibly TRBD1 (5 bases). The specimen sequenced was naive CD8+ T cells sorted from blood. The receptor comes from a man aged 25-45 years in good health. The CDR3 here is CASSRGHRRRNQPQHF. The CDR3 DNA follows: TGTGCCAGTAGTAGGGGCCATCGTCGCCGCAATCAGCCCCAGCATTTT.